This T cell receptor (beta chain) was captured by sequencing in a study of blood T cell repertoires in COVID-19. Study-level information: T cells, B-cell-depleted T cells, or PBMCs provided the cDNA or gDNA that served as material.

How the authors handled the data: Amplification with reference gene primers provided the estimates of nucleated cell counts. Assay: immunoSEQ multiplex PCR; the TCRdb copy retains only in-frame clones and omits some. Clonal size and the V and J genes are those of that table, whereas D and trimming came from the DNA. The data hold some 100,000 clones, with roughly nine tenths observed a single time. This clone showed up just once. The CDR3 covers 16 residues. V gave up 5 bases and J gave up 4 bases; unmatched junction bases: 10. Looked up from germline, CDR1 is SGHTA and CDR2 is FQGTGA. The TCR comes from a young man in a cohort sampled during active COVID-19. The V and J genes are TRBV7-3 and TRBJ2-5; TRBD2 matches 10 bases. Input material: peripheral blood. CDR3 amino acids: CASSPYSGGARETQYF. The CDR3 region has the DNA TGTGCCAGCAGCCCGTACAGCGGGGGGGCGAGAGAGACCCAGTACTTC.